Listed here are 20 T cell receptor beta chains from one sample, sequenced in a study of cytomegalovirus exposure and HLA in healthy donors. The PCR made use of 60 Vbeta and 13 Jbeta primers. The data were produced by immunoSEQ multiplex PCR, yet TCRdb's version contains in-frame clones alone and is incomplete. The table records around 130,000 clones, around 80% of them present only once. Sequenced material: PBMCs. The receptors derive from a female donor in good health and CMV-seronegative.

The genes are TRBV11-2 and TRBJ2-3; tentative D call: TRBD2 (6 bases). This CDR3 has 16 amino acids. The germline V gene encodes CDR1 SGHAT and CDR2 FQNNGV. Trimming left V 2 bases short and J 3 bases short, with 15 bases between. The CDR3 DNA reads as TGTGCCAGCAGCTTAAGGGCTGGCGGGATTACAGATACGCAGTATTTT. Its protein product is CASSLRAGGITDTQYF.

The rearrangement joins TRBV4-2 to TRBJ2-6; tentative D call: TRBD1 (6 bases). V was shortened by 0 bases and J by 1 base, with 10 bases between the two germline ends. Looked up from germline, CDR1 is LGHNA and CDR2 is YNFKEQ. The length of the CDR3 is 17 residues. This CDR3 is CASSQDRTASGANVLTF. In nucleotides, the CDR3 is TGTGCCAGCAGCCAAGATCGGACAGCGTCTGGGGCCAACGTCCTGACTTTC.

J is TRBJ2-5 and V is TRBV25-1; weak D call: TRBD1 (5 bases). This CDR3 is built from 13 residues. V was shortened by 3 bases and J by 2 bases, with 7 bases between the two germline ends. CDR1 is MGHDK, CDR2 SYGVNS, per germline. For the CDR3, the DNA is TGTGCCAGCAGTGACAGGGAACAAGAGACCCAGTACTTC. Its protein product is CASSDREQETQYF.

The chain links TRBV15 to TRBJ2-7, with D tentatively TRBD1 (5 bases). The CDR3 extends over 16 amino acids. CDR1 LNHNV and CDR2 YYDKDF come from the germline V gene (reference sequence). Trimming cost V 4 bases and J 2 bases, with 18 bases left between them. The CDR3 bases are TGTGCCACCAGCACCGCAAGGGGCCCGTCCACCTACGAGCAGTACTTC. Translating it yields CATSTARGPSTYEQYF.

The chain combines TRBV6-6 with TRBJ1-2; 7 nucleotides match TRBD1. The CDR3 runs 14 residues. The germline V gene has CDR1 MNHNY and CDR2 SVGAGI (reference sequence). After removal of 4 bases from V and 5 bases from J, the junction contained 7 bases not matched to a gene. CDR3 loop: CASSFGQVLYGYTF. Written as DNA, the CDR3 is TGTGCCAGCAGTTTCGGACAGGTACTTTATGGCTACACCTTC.

The V call is TRBV28, the J call TRBJ2-1; a weak D match, TRBD1 (6 bases). CDR1 is MDHEN and CDR2 is SYDVKM in the germline V gene. V dropped 7 bases and J dropped 9 bases, with 13 bases sitting between them. The CDR3 sequence is 12 residues long. The CDR3 coding sequence is TGTGCCAGCAATGAGGGCAGGGGTGAGCAGTTCTTC. Amino acid sequence: CASNEGRGEQFF.

The rearrangement uses TRBV28 and TRBJ1-1, with 7 positions matching TRBD1. The CDR3 sequence is 15 residues long. Germline loops: CDR1 MDHEN, CDR2 SYDVKM. V was pared by 4 bases and J by 1 base, with 6 bases of the junction left unmatched. The CDR3 here is CASSSRGGWNTEAFF. The DNA of the CDR3 is TGTGCCAGCAGTTCTCGAGGGGGCTGGAACACTGAAGCTTTCTTT. Together with reference TRBV28 and TRBJ1-1, the CDR3 gives the full variable domain: DVKVTQSSRYLVKRTGEKVFLECVQDMDHENMFWYRQDPGLGLRLIYFSYDVKMKEKGDIPEGYSVSREKKERFSLILESASTNQTSMYLCASSSRGGWNTEAFFGQGTRLTVV.

The gene calls are TRBV27 and TRBJ2-1; the match to TRBD2 covers 12 bases. Trimming removed 4 bases from V and 4 bases from J; junction bases left unmatched: 5. The germline CDR1 and CDR2 sequences are MNHEY and SMNVEV (reference sequence). This CDR3 spans 16 amino acids. The CDR3 DNA is TGTGCCAGCAGTTCCCCGACTAGCGGGAGATACAATGAGCAGTTCTTC. Translation: CASSSPTSGRYNEQFF.

The CDR3 DNA reads TGCGCCAGCAGCTTGGGAGAAGGGGCTAATGAAAAACTGTTTTTT. Protein product: CASSLGEGANEKLFF. The V gene is TRBV5-1, the J gene TRBJ1-4; the D gene is possibly TRBD1 (5 bases). The CDR3 length is 15 residues. Trimming removed 0 bases from V and 3 bases from J, with 9 bases in between. The V gene's germline CDR1 is SGHRS and CDR2 YFSETQ.

This clone was counted ten times or more. This rearrangement joins TRBV27 to TRBJ2-1; TRBD2 matches 7 bases. CDR1 MNHEY and CDR2 SMNVEV come from the germline V gene (reference sequence). This CDR3 is built from 19 residues. J gave up 6 bases and V 6 bases, and 23 bases lay outside the gene matches. The CDR3, as DNA: TGTGCCAGCAGCTCAAGGCGGGGGAGGGCCCGACCGGTAGGCAATGAGCAGTTCTTC. This gives the protein CASSSRRGRARPVGNEQFF.

The V call is TRBV2, the J call TRBJ2-7; TRBD2 agrees at 10 bases. Germline V gives CDR1 SNHLY, CDR2 FYNNEI. Losses at the gene ends were 4 bases for V and 4 bases for J; bases not matched to a gene: 10. The CDR3 is 16 residues long. The CDR3 loop reads CASSVSASGSLYEQYF. CDR3 nucleotides: TGTGCCAGCAGTGTTTCGGCTAGCGGGAGTCTTTACGAGCAGTACTTC.

The V call is TRBV27, the J call TRBJ2-6, with D possibly being TRBD1 (7 bases). Germline CDR1 is MNHEY and CDR2 is SMNVEV (reference sequence). V was shortened by 3 bases and J by 0 bases, with 12 bases between the two germline ends. This CDR3 has 17 amino acids. DNA for the CDR3: TGTGCCAGCAGTTTGGAGGGACAGTACTCTGGGGCCAACGTCCTGACTTTC. Translating gives CASSLEGQYSGANVLTF.

This clone was found a few times. The chain employs TRBV5-6 and TRBJ1-1, with D tentatively TRBD1 (5 bases). Germline V gene lookup returns CDR1 SGHDT and CDR2 YYEEEE. The CDR3 length is 11 residues. Between the trimmed V and J ends, which lost 5 bases and 4 bases, there was a span of 6 bases. The CDR3 loop reads CASRQGTEAFF. The CDR3 DNA reads TGTGCCAGCAGGCAGGGCACTGAAGCTTTCTTT.

V gene TRBV27 combines with J gene TRBJ2-5, with TRBD1 as a possible D gene (6 bases). This CDR3 is built from 12 residues. Germline CDR1 is MNHEY and CDR2 is SMNVEV (reference sequence). V was shortened by 10 bases and J by 2 bases, with 11 bases between the two germline ends. CDR3 region: CATQGRQETQYF. For the CDR3, the DNA is TGTGCCACACAGGGAAGGCAAGAGACCCAGTACTTC.

The rearrangement links TRBV6-5 to TRBJ1-2, with D possibly being TRBD1 (5 bases). The germline V and J ends were trimmed by 2 bases and 0 bases, with 10 bases remaining between them. CDR3 length: 15 residues. CDR1 MNHEY and CDR2 SVGAGI come from the germline V gene. DNA of the CDR3: TGTGCCAGCAGTTACGGGGGGGGGACTAACTATGGCTACACCTTC. Translated, it gives CASSYGGGTNYGYTF.

V is TRBV28 and J is TRBJ2-3, with 7 bases matching TRBD2. The CDR3 runs to 19 residues. In germline, CDR1 is MDHEN, CDR2 SYDVKM. The V segment lost 5 bases and the J segment 6 bases; nucleotides outside the gene matches: 23. The CDR3 coding sequence is TGTGCCAGCAGTCCCCTCCGGACTAGTAAACACCCCCCCCAGGATACGCAGTATTTT. Translating it yields CASSPLRTSKHPPQDTQYF. The full variable domain, completed using reference TRBV28 and TRBJ2-3, is DVKVTQSSRYLVKRTGEKVFLECVQDMDHENMFWYRQDPGLGLRLIYFSYDVKMKEKGDIPEGYSVSREKKERFSLILESASTNQTSMYLCASSPLRTSKHPPQDTQYFGPGTRLTVL.

The rearrangement links TRBV5-1 to TRBJ2-7; TRBD2 aligns across 12 bases. The CDR3 is 15 amino acids. J lost 7 bases, V lost 1 base, and 6 bases had no gene match. CDR1 and CDR2 from the germline V gene are SGHRS and YFSETQ. The CDR3, as DNA: TGCGCCAGCAGCTTGCGACTGGGACTAGCGGGTGAGCAGTACTTC. Its translation is CASSLRLGLAGEQYF.

CDR3 coding DNA: TGTGCCAGCAGCGAGGCAGGGGACTATGGCTACACCTTC. As protein: CASSEAGDYGYTF. The chain carries TRBV28 and TRBJ1-2, with D tentatively TRBD1 (6 bases). CDR3 length equals 13 residues. CDR1 and CDR2 (germline): MDHEN, SYDVKM. Trimming shortened V by 6 bases and J by 3 bases, and 11 bases separated the two germline ends.

This sequence joins TRBV19 and TRBJ2-5, with D tentatively TRBD2 (6 bases). The germline V and J ends were trimmed by 6 bases and 1 base, with 15 bases remaining between them. CDR3 length: 15 residues. From germline, CDR1 is LNHDA and CDR2 SQIVND (reference sequence). Here the CDR3 DNA reads TGTGCCAGTAGGCGGGACGGAACACCCCAAGAGACCCAGTACTTC. This encodes CASRRDGTPQETQYF.

V usage is TRBV29-1 and J usage is TRBJ2-5; D is uncertain. The CDR3 is 11 residues long. Germline CDR1 and CDR2: SQVTM and ANQGSEA. Trimming took off 3 bases at V and 3 bases at J, with 5 bases between the two ends. In nucleotides, the CDR3 is TGCAGCGTTGAGGTAGAAGAGACCCAGTACTTC. Translation: CSVEVEETQYF.